Listed here is a single T cell receptor (beta chain). This clone has a handful of counts. What antigen it recognizes has not been identified. Per-nucleotide qualities are absent, and no much larger clonotype sits a single base away. The cohort was made up of about 610 healthy bone marrow donors. At the time of sampling, all cohort members were nominally healthy, though unrecorded immune exposures were likely present. CMV serostatus was positive for 289 and negative for about half of the roughly 670 cohort members, and was not recorded for this donor. Every donor gave a peripheral blood sample, and the peripheral blood mononuclear cells from that sample were used for TCR beta sequencing. Genomic DNA was extracted from the blood cell samples with the Qiagen DNeasy Blood Extraction Kit. This sample stems from a study of cytomegalovirus exposure and HLA in healthy donors (dated by TCRdb to about 2017). About the study as a whole: In an earlier analysis of several hundred of the donors, approximately 300 Gb of sequence data and 100 million or so unique TCR beta sequences from 180 million or so T cells were reported. About 320 gigabases of sequencing data and tens of millions of unique TCR sequences were included in an early release covering around 650 HLA-typed donors. Among the approximately 430 genotyped donors, about 83% belonged to the genetic ancestry cluster associated with self-reported Caucasian donors. The study aimed to test whether signatures of past pathogen exposure could be identified by cataloging public T cell receptors. The study used immunosequencing to profile the T cell repertoires of hundreds of subjects and linked those repertoires to cytomegalovirus serostatus. Along with the approximately 650-subject first cohort, a separate validation cohort of around 110 different subjects was used. The study combined high-throughput TCR immunosequencing, statistical association of individual TCRs with disease status, and machine learning to predict cytomegalovirus infection status. In a later analysis, previously published TCR beta repertoires from some 640 donors were re-analyzed and high-resolution HLA genotyping was added so that TCR occurrence patterns could be studied. In the later analysis, no new phenotypic data were used to find candidate immune exposures; instead, reliance was placed on TCR beta sequences and their occurrence across donors. In an earlier analysis of 550 to 700 of the donors, high-throughput TCR beta sequencing was used to judge whether each TCR beta V gene segment behaved as functional or pseudogenic. Donor age, sex, ethnicity and CMV serostatus were compiled alongside the repertoire data. A later genetic analysis took genome-wide SNP genotypes for about 55% of the 666 donors and used that subset as a discovery cohort. All discovery cohort repertoires had been generated using a single sequencing platform. HLA typing covered class I and class II loci at four-digit resolution. Typing coverage differed by locus: A, B, C, DRB1 and DQB1 were typed in roughly 620-630 donors, DQA1 in 522, DPA1 in approximately 600, and DPB1 in just under 480. Five DR-DQ haplotypes were handled as single units for association and clustering, since linkage in the cohort was strong. Across around 400 genotyped donors of the cohort, an average of about 240,000 unique TCR beta nucleotide sequences per donor were sequenced, and roughly 20% of those sequences were non-productive. Study-level results and caveats: Linkage disequilibrium might explain the correlated functional status among segregating V segments, but an unknown experimental factor could not be excluded. Because the 87-base-pair reads could not distinguish some IMGT-functional V segments, including TRBV6-2 and TRBV6-3, those segments were excluded. Cytomegalovirus status was reported to be diagnosed by the classifier with high specificity and sensitivity in both the original and validation cohorts. In a later analysis, 15,000 to 20,000 TCR beta sequences were associated with specific HLA alleles at a false discovery rate of 0.05. Because HLA typing was missing for some donors at each locus, association tests included only the typed subset. According to the authors, the approach could potentially be generalized to other disease states and immunological phenotypes. An earlier analysis of approximately 540 of the donors showed that most TCR beta V segments appeared in productive rearrangements either about 87% or about 30% of the time, which broadly matched IMGT annotations. Three of the identified cytomegalovirus-associated TCR beta chains were confirmed in vitro to be specific for cytomegalovirus antigens. A cluster of highly shared sequence variants was judged likely to represent a technical artifact of the sequencing pipeline. The study listed 150 to 200 TCR beta chains as associated with cytomegalovirus. In a later analysis, HLA-associated TCR beta chains showed more clonal expansion and lower generation probabilities than non-associated chains that were equally common. Most CMV-associated TCR beta chains appeared to be HLA-restricted in a later analysis, and the HLA associations seemed to be driven largely by CMV exposure. Most TCR sequences were observed very rarely across donors, whereas some public TCRs were present in many individuals. An association between a missense DCLRE1C variant and V-gene and J-gene trimming of TCR beta chains was found in a later genetic analysis and replicated in an independent cohort. Immune exposure information for the cohort was limited to CMV serostatus. A further reported finding was that TCR beta sequences accurately predicted the HLA-A and HLA-B alleles for most subjects in the first cohort. The earlier analysis of 587 of the donors excluded roughly 17 rarely observed V segments, including chromosome 9 orphons, because counts were too low. This cohort had only TCR beta chains sequenced, and the lack of alpha or paired-chain data limited which features could be detected. Compared with the 666-donor mean, donors in an Asian-associated ancestry cluster had fewer N-insertions in productive TCRs, according to a later genetic analysis. When HLA alleles, especially DR and DQ, strongly co-occurred, attributing TCR associations to individual alleles was difficult. In a later analysis, several top co-occurrence clusters were reported to appear linked to parvovirus B19, influenza, CMV and Epstein-Barr virus. Sequencing depth was assumed to be roughly uniform across donors in the presence/absence analyses, though that assumption may not hold. In a later analysis, TCR association rates were found to vary across HLA loci, with the most associated TCRs seen for DRB1 alleles and the fewest for HLA-C alleles.

Library preparation used the immunoSEQ multiplex PCR assay. A mixture of 60 forward primers for TCR Vbeta segments and 13 reverse primers for TCR Jbeta segments was used in the multiplex PCR. Amplification of the CDR3 region of rearranged TCR beta genes was performed with a multiplex PCR assay on genomic DNA. The amplified TCR beta libraries were sequenced on the Illumina HiSeq System as 87-base-pair reads. Per the source publication's procedure: In a later analysis, some 80 million unique TCR beta chains were counted across the roughly 610 repertoires, and around 10 million of these chains were shared by at least two donors. A nearest-neighbor algorithm error-corrected the raw reads and collapsed the reads into unique sequences, merging closely related sequences to remove PCR and sequencing errors. CDR3 sequences were aligned to IMGT reference sequences to assign V, D and J gene segments. For a sequence to be retained, at least a six-nucleotide match to both a V gene segment and a J gene segment was required. Rearrangements were classified as productive when the CDR3 lacked stop codons and remained in frame with V and J, and all other rearrangements were classified as non-productive. CDR3 was defined according to IMGT convention as the region running from the second conserved V-encoded cysteine to the conserved J-encoded phenylalanine. The earlier analysis of some 580 of the donors excluded any sequence lacking an unambiguous match to a single V gene segment. In an earlier analysis of approximately 590 of the donors, a V segment was called functional when productive rearrangements were above 56.7%, and segregating when the standard deviation between donors exceeded 5%. To diagnose cytomegalovirus status from the catalog of TCR beta chain sequences, a statistical classification framework was built. V and J gene assignment, in a later analysis, came from comparing TCR nucleotide sequences with IMGT/GENE-DB human TR gene sequences. Using the TCRdist pipeline, a later analysis assigned CDR3 sequences along with most-parsimonious VDJ recombination scenarios. A later analysis defined each TCR beta chain by its CDR3 amino acid sequence plus V-gene family, and excluded reads lacking a unique V-gene family. A later analysis removed over 500 highly shared, low-generation-probability nucleotide sequences to deal with suspected cross-contamination and a sequencing artifact. For each public chain, a later analysis derived a clonal expansion index from normalized ranks of inferred template counts within each repertoire. In a later analysis, generation probabilities were computed using a VDJ recombination model fitted to out-of-frame rearrangements, and the results were checked against IGoR. A later analysis scored TCR-TCR, TCR-HLA and TCR-CMV co-occurrence with hypergeometric tests, applying a repertoire-size bias correction to TCR pairs. To estimate false discovery rates, a later analysis permuted the HLA or CMV assignments 20 times. In a later analysis, co-occurring TCRs were grouped with DBSCAN, and TCRdist sequence similarity was added when clustering was performed within HLA-allele-positive subsets. Repertoires with fewer than 30,000 or more than 120,000 public chains were left out of co-occurrence clustering, as were about 5 repertoires with anomalous nucleotide sharing. Here the immuneACCESS table is served through TCRdb, limited to in-frame sequences with V and J called. Missing clones are a known gap in these copies; in checked studies unresolved V genes cover under half, and the rest lacks a known reason. That table gives V, J and clone size, and the DNA gave D and trimming. In all, the sample holds approximately 140,000 clones, and about three quarters of those were seen once. The top ten clones comprise around 15% of the sample.

After removal of 5 bases from V and 0 bases from J, the junction retains 4 bases not matched to a gene. The CDR3 has 16 amino acids, counting the end cysteine and phenylalanine. Only the CDR3 part of the read is kept: 48 bases, read in frame from the first base. The germline V gene specifies SGHAT as CDR1 and FQNNGV as CDR2. The sequencing sample was made of PBMCs. The origin of this receptor is a human donor in good health. This receptor chain uses TRBV11-2 and TRBJ2-1; 10 middle bases align to TRBD2. The CDR3 protein is CASSPRTSGSYNEQFF. The nucleotides read TGTGCCAGCAGCCCTCGGACTAGCGGCTCCTACAATGAGCAGTTCTTC.